These 11 T cell receptor beta chains were all obtained from the same sample, sequenced in a study of blood T cell repertoires in COVID-19. Assay used: immunoSEQ multiplex PCR; TCRdb lists only in-frame clones, some missing. The data show 150,000 to 190,000 clones, with roughly 81% seen just once and less than 10% held by the top ten. Specimen: peripheral blood. The receptors here all came from a woman in her fifties or sixties with COVID-19, enrolled during active disease.

The chain has TRBV7-8 and TRBJ2-7; 7 bases are shared with TRBD1. V shed 5 bases, J shed 4 bases, and the junction held 5 bases outside the gene matches. Germline CDR1 reads SGHVS; CDR2 reads FQNEAQ. The CDR3 contains 13 residues. CDR3 residues: CASSPDREYEQYF. In DNA, the CDR3 is TGTGCCAGCAGCCCCGACAGGGAATACGAGCAGTACTTC.

A single count supports this clone. CDR3 residues: CSASAVDRGYGYTF. The CDR3 coding sequence is TGCAGTGCTAGTGCCGTGGACAGGGGGTATGGCTACACCTTC. The gene calls are TRBV20-1 and TRBJ1-2; TRBD1 matches at 10 bases. The V gene's germline CDR1 is DFQATT and CDR2 SNEGSKA (reference sequence). The CDR3 is 14 amino acids. V trimming: 3 bases; J trimming: 5 bases; junction bases outside the gene matches: 6.

V and J are TRBV9 and TRBJ1-1; D possibly corresponds to TRBD1 (5 bases). The length of the CDR3 is 19 residues. CDR1 and CDR2 from the germline V gene are SGDLS and YYNGEE. V lost 0 bases and J 3 bases, leaving 24 bases between the germline ends. The DNA for the CDR3 is TGTGCCAGCAGCGTAGGACCCACGAGTCACGTAGGACAAGACACTGAAGCTTTCTTT. This sequence encodes CASSVGPTSHVGQDTEAFF.

The chain employs TRBV4-1 and TRBJ1-4, with 9 bases lining up with TRBD1. The CDR3 is 17 residues long. With V trimmed by 4 bases and J by 5 bases, 11 bases remained unmatched. Germline CDR1 is MGHRA and CDR2 is YSYEKL. CDR3 sequence: CASSRRDRADVNEKLFF. The DNA of the CDR3 is TGCGCCAGCAGCCGCCGGGACAGGGCGGATGTCAATGAAAAACTGTTTTTT.

This rearrangement joins TRBV9 to TRBJ2-1; 11 bases align to TRBD2. Germline V gene data show CDR1 as SGDLS and CDR2 as YYNGEE. J lost 5 bases, V lost 0 bases, and 1 base had no gene match. The CDR3 extends over 15 amino acids. The CDR3 loop reads CASSVVAGGHNEQFF. DNA for the CDR3: TGTGCCAGCAGCGTAGTAGCGGGGGGGCACAATGAGCAGTTCTTC.

The V call is TRBV3-1 (or the pseudogene TRBV3-2), the J call TRBJ1-4; D perhaps matches TRBD1 (6 bases). Trimming took off 0 bases at V and 4 bases at J, with 12 bases between the two ends. There are 16 residues in the CDR3. CDR1 is LGHDT and CDR2 is YNNKEL in the germline V gene (reference sequence). CDR3 nucleotide sequence: TGTGCCAGCAGCCAAGATCGGGGGGCTCGTAATGAAAAACTGTTTTTT. Its protein is CASSQDRGARNEKLFF.

This sequence joins TRBV3-1 (or the pseudogene TRBV3-2) and TRBJ1-1; 8 positions agree with TRBD1. Germline V gives CDR1 LGHDT, CDR2 YNNKEL (reference sequence). The CDR3 consists of 14 residues. J gave up 8 bases and V 1 base, and 6 bases lay outside the gene matches. The CDR3 sequence is CASSQGGDRGEAFF. CDR3 DNA sequence: TGTGCCAGCAGCCAAGGGGGAGACAGGGGAGAAGCTTTCTTT.

The J gene is TRBJ2-7, the V gene TRBV5-1, with a weak D call TRBD1 (6 bases). This CDR3 spans 14 amino acids. The germline gives CDR1 SGHRS, CDR2 YFSETQ. Trimming took off 2 bases at V and 6 bases at J, with 15 bases between the two ends. In DNA form, the CDR3 reads TGCGCCAGCAGCTTAAGGGACACGGGCGGCGAGCAGTACTTC. Its protein is CASSLRDTGGEQYF.

V is TRBV7-8 and J is TRBJ1-2; the D gene is possibly TRBD1 (6 bases). Deletions cut 6 bases from V and 8 bases from J, with 19 bases between. The CDR3 runs 14 residues. Per the germline V gene, CDR1 is SGHVS and CDR2 is FQNEAQ. This chain's CDR3 is CASSHGGRNGGYTF. The CDR3 DNA reads as TGTGCCAGCAGTCACGGGGGGCGAAACGGGGGCTACACCTTC.

The chain combines TRBV11-2 with TRBJ1-6, with TRBD1 matching over 8 bases. The CDR3 extends over 13 amino acids. Trimming took 7 bases from V and 9 from J; bases not matched to a gene: 5. Germline CDR1 is SGHAT and CDR2 is FQNNGV. The CDR3 coding sequence is TGTGCCAGCAAAAGACAGGGGACTTCACCCCTCCACTTT. Its protein product is CASKRQGTSPLHF.

The chain recombines TRBV4-1 with TRBJ1-3; the D is unclear. Trimming cost V 0 bases and J 0 bases, with 9 bases left between them. The CDR3 extends over 16 amino acids. The germline V gene encodes CDR1 MGHRA and CDR2 YSYEKL. The CDR3 here is CASSQDQARSGNTIYF. The CDR3 DNA is TGCGCCAGCAGCCAAGATCAGGCCCGCTCTGGAAACACCATATATTTT.